A single sample gave rise to the 32 T cell receptor beta chains below, sequenced in a study of T-cell reconstitution after alpha-beta-depleted transplantation in children. Unique molecular identifiers were built into the TCRbeta library. Using its own MiXCR run on the PCR reads, TCRdb lists one record per CDR3 protein. The data show about 640,000 distinct CDR3 sequences, roughly 17% seen once. The sequencing used PBMCs from the stem cell graft donor, collected from the stem cell graft. These receptors were collected from a human donor who donated a stem cell graft to a child with acute myeloid leukemia.

This clonotype was observed at least ten times. The chain recombines TRBV20-1 with TRBJ2-7; D is perhaps TRBD1 (5 bases). The V gene lost 3 bases and the J gene lost 2 bases, with 14 bases spanning the gap. Germline CDR1 and CDR2: DFQATT and SNEGSKA (reference sequence). CDR3 length equals 14 residues. In nucleotides, the CDR3 is TGCAGTGCTAGTGATCCAGGGATCACCTACGAGCAGTACTTC. Its translation is CSASDPGITYEQYF.

This clonotype was found many times. This chain joins TRBV12-3 or TRBV12-4 and TRBJ2-7; D perhaps matches TRBD2 (6 bases). Trimming took off 5 bases at V and 3 bases at J, with 14 bases between the two ends. This CDR3 has 14 residues. CDR3 sequence reads: CASSTRDSDYEQYF. The CDR3 DNA sequence: TGTGCCAGCAGTACTCGGGACTCAGACTACGAGCAGTACTTC.

This clonotype was recorded at least ten times. The J gene is TRBJ2-7, the V gene TRBV20-1; 10 bases align to TRBD1. Germline-derived CDR1 and CDR2 are DFQATT and SNEGSKA (reference sequence). The ends lost 6 bases at V and 2 bases at J; junction bases unmatched: 10. The CDR3 contains 15 residues. CDR3 nucleotide sequence: TGCAGTGCCATACCGGGGACAGGGGTTCCCTACGAGCAGTACTTC. Protein: CSAIPGTGVPYEQYF.

This clonotype turned up a few times. This chain uses TRBV7-9 with TRBJ1-1; D is uncertain. V shed 2 bases and J shed 5 bases, with 9 bases lying between them. The CDR3 sequence is 13 residues long. Germline assignment: CDR1 SEHNR and CDR2 FQNEAQ (reference sequence). Here the CDR3 DNA reads TGTGCCAGCAGCTTATTACTGCAGACTGAAGCTTTCTTT. Residues: CASSLLLQTEAFF.

Turning to this clonotype: A junction end diverges from the germline sequence, so it may reflect a read error. The gene calls are TRBV11-1 and TRBJ1-2, with 11 nucleotides matching TRBD1. Germline V gene sequence: CDR1 SGHAT, CDR2 FQDESV (reference sequence). The CDR3 contains 19 residues. The DNA for the CDR3 is TGTGCCAGCAGATTAGCGGAATTGGTCGGGACAGGGGGTCGCTATGGCTACACCTTC. It is translated as CASRLAELVGTGGRYGYTF.

This clonotype was seen many times. The V and J genes are TRBV20-1 and TRBJ2-7; no clear D gene. Germline V gene sequence: CDR1 DFQATT, CDR2 SNEGSKA (reference sequence). The V end was cut by 3 bases, the J end by 1 base, with 10 bases between. This CDR3 region has 13 residues. Here the CDR3 DNA reads TGCAGTGCTAGGGGCGACACATCCTACGAGCAGTACTTC. Protein sequence: CSARGDTSYEQYF.

This clonotype was counted many times. The genes are TRBV5-5 and TRBJ2-6; no clear D gene. Trimming left V 2 bases short and J 0 bases short, with 3 bases between. This CDR3 region has 14 residues. Germline values: CDR1 SGHKS, CDR2 YYEKEE (reference sequence). The CDR3 DNA follows: TGTGCCAGCAGCTTCGGCTCTGGGGCCAACGTCCTGACTTTC. It specifies CASSFGSGANVLTF.

This clonotype was detected many times. This chain links TRBV29-1 with TRBJ1-3, with D unclear. The V end was cut by 7 bases, the J end by 2 bases, with 12 bases between. In germline, CDR1 is SQVTM, CDR2 ANQGSEA. This CDR3 comprises 13 residues. The CDR3 nucleotides read TGCAGCGCCGGCGAAGGGACTGGAAACACCATATATTTT. Translating gives CSAGEGTGNTIYF.

This clonotype was seen more than once but under ten times. V gene TRBV7-2 combines with J gene TRBJ1-5; 7 bases are a match to TRBD1. Germline loops: CDR1 SGHTA, CDR2 FQGNSA. CDR3 length: 14 amino acids. J was trimmed by 5 bases and V by 2 bases; bases with no gene match: 3. CDR3 nucleotides: TGTGCCAGCAGCTTACCAGGGGGGTATCAGCCCCAGCATTTT. This encodes CASSLPGGYQPQHF.

This clonotype was picked up a small number of times. J is TRBJ2-7 and V is TRBV7-2; D perhaps matches TRBD1 (7 bases). Germline lookup yields CDR1 SGHTA and CDR2 FQGNSA. The CDR3 runs 12 residues. The V and J ends lost 5 bases and 6 bases respectively, with 11 bases between them. This CDR3 is CASSAGTAEQYF. CDR3 bases: TGTGCCAGCAGCGCGGGGACAGCCGAGCAGTACTTC.

This clonotype was recorded many times. The rearrangement joins TRBV29-1 to TRBJ2-1, with TRBD2 as a possible D gene (6 bases). Trimming cost V 4 bases and J 9 bases, with 13 bases left between them. This CDR3 spans 12 amino acids. CDR1 SQVTM and CDR2 ANQGSEA come from the germline V gene. CDR3 DNA: TGCAGCGTTGCCCGAGTCGGGGGTGAGCAGTTCTTC. Translating gives CSVARVGGEQFF.

This clonotype came up many times. CDR3 amino acids: CASSSLTEAFF. CDR3 in DNA: TGTGCCAGCAGCTCCCTCACTGAAGCTTTCTTT. The chain links TRBV7-2 to TRBJ1-1; no clear D. Germline V gene sequence: CDR1 SGHTA, CDR2 FQGNSA. CDR3 size: 11 residues. V shed 4 bases and J shed 4 bases, with 4 bases lying between them.

This clonotype was detected ten times or more. The chain is built from TRBV12-3 or TRBV12-4 and TRBJ2-7, with D unclear. The V end was cut by 8 bases, the J end by 0 bases, with 11 bases between. The length of the CDR3 is 13 residues. The CDR3 region has the DNA TGTGCCAGCGGGTTTACAGTCTCCTACGAGCAGTACTTC. Residues: CASGFTVSYEQYF.

This clonotype showed up many times. The rearrangement uses TRBV12-3 or TRBV12-4 and TRBJ1-5; D call uncertain. The CDR3 loop spans 14 amino acids. The V and J ends lost 9 bases and 0 bases respectively, with 12 bases between them. CDR3 nucleotides: TGTGCCAGTACGGAGAGGTATAGCAATCAGCCCCAGCATTTT. Protein product: CASTERYSNQPQHF.

The CDR3 loop reads CSARVAGGTEAFF. CDR3 in DNA: TGCAGTGCTAGAGTGGCAGGGGGAACTGAAGCTTTCTTT. The chain links TRBV20-1 to TRBJ1-1, with 7 nucleotides matching TRBD1. The CDR3 is 13 amino acids. V shed 1 base, J shed 5 bases, and the junction held 4 bases outside the gene matches. The germline V gene has CDR1 DFQATT and CDR2 SNEGSKA (reference sequence).

Notes on this clonotype: A much larger clone sits a single nucleotide away, making a read error possible. This chain links TRBV27 with TRBJ2-7; D is possibly TRBD2 (6 bases). The CDR3 length is 15 residues. The ends were cut back, 5 bases at V and 3 bases at J, with 17 bases in the middle. Germline V gives CDR1 MNHEY, CDR2 SMNVEV (reference sequence). CDR3 in amino acids: CASSPLGGPGYEQYV. As DNA, the CDR3 is TGTGCCAGCAGTCCACTGGGGGGACCGGGCTACGAGCAGTACGTC.

This clonotype has a handful of counts. The V gene is TRBV7-2, the J gene TRBJ2-7; D might be TRBD1 (6 bases). This CDR3 spans 16 amino acids. Germline CDR1 SGHTA, CDR2 FQGNSA. V shed 0 bases and J shed 1 base, with 13 bases lying between them. The CDR3 sequence is CASSLARLGASYEQYF. The CDR3 DNA reads TGTGCCAGCAGCTTAGCGCGGTTGGGGGCATCCTACGAGCAGTACTTC.

This clonotype was seen many times. The rearrangement joins TRBV12-3 or TRBV12-4 to TRBJ2-7, with TRBD1 identical over 10 bases. Trimming removed 5 bases from V and 7 bases from J; junction bases left unmatched: 5. The CDR3 contains 13 residues. The CDR3 nucleotides are TGTGCCAGCAGTCTATGGGACAGGGGTGAGCAGTACGTC. It yields the protein CASSLWDRGEQYV.

This clonotype has a single count. A much larger clone lies one base from this, so it may be a read error. V is TRBV6-5 and J is TRBJ2-1; D uncertain. Germline V gives CDR1 MNHEY, CDR2 SVGAGI. The CDR3 runs 13 residues. The DNA for the CDR3 is TGTGCCAGCAGTTACTCGCGCTCCAATGAGCTGTTCTTC. Protein product: CASSYSRSNELFF.

This clonotype was seen a single time. One base away lies a much larger clone, so this may be a sequencing read error. Given the absence of the conserved phenylalanine or tryptophan at the CDR3 end, a read error is likely. The genes are TRBV5-6 and TRBJ2-7; D not certain. CDR3 length: 15 amino acids. Germline-derived CDR1 and CDR2 are SGHDT and YYEEEE. Trimming removed 0 bases at V and 3 bases at J, with 13 bases between. CDR3 residues: CASSLGVTLIYEQYG. The CDR3 region has the DNA TGTGCCAGCAGCTTGGGGGTGACACTGATCTACGAGCAGTACGGC.

V is TRBV5-1 and J is TRBJ2-2; a weak D match, TRBD1 (5 bases). Looked up from germline, CDR1 is SGHRS and CDR2 is YFSETQ. Trimming shortened V by 0 bases and J by 0 bases, and 6 bases separated the two germline ends. CDR3 length: 15 amino acids. The DNA for the CDR3 is TGCGCCAGCAGCTTGGAGACAGCGAACACCGGGGAGCTGTTTTTT. This sequence encodes CASSLETANTGELFF. Full variable domain (outside the CDR3, taken from reference TRBV5-1 and TRBJ2-2): KAGVTQTPRYLIKTRGQQVTLSCSPISGHRSVSWYQQTPGQGLQFLFEYFSETQRNKGNFPGRFSGRQFSNSRSEMNVSTLELGDSALYLCASSLETANTGELFFGEGSRLTVL.

Only a few counts were recorded for this clonotype. The genes are TRBV20-1 and TRBJ1-5; D unresolved. Per the germline V gene, CDR1 is DFQATT and CDR2 is SNEGSKA (reference sequence). Trimming removed 0 bases at V and 4 bases at J, with 13 bases between. This CDR3 has 15 amino acids. The DNA for the CDR3 is TGCAGTGCTAGAGATAGGAGACTAATAAATCAGCCCCAGCATTTT. Residues: CSARDRRLINQPQHF.

This clonotype was observed at least ten times. This sequence joins TRBV20-1 and TRBJ2-7; 7 bases agree with TRBD1. Germline CDR1 and CDR2: DFQATT and SNEGSKA (reference sequence). The CDR3 is made up of 15 amino acids. Losses at the gene ends were 0 bases for V and 2 bases for J; bases not matched to a gene: 7. The CDR3 protein is CSAREAPGTAYEQYF. The CDR3 bases are TGCAGTGCTAGAGAGGCCCCCGGGACAGCCTACGAGCAGTACTTC.

This clonotype occurred a few times. A much larger clone differs by one base, so this may be a read error. The CDR3: CASSGGQETQYF. CDR3 sequence (DNA): TGTGCCAGCAGTGGGGGGCAAGAGACCCAGTACTTC. This chain connects TRBV12-3 or TRBV12-4 to TRBJ2-5; possible D gene TRBD2, 6 bases. CDR3 length: 12 residues. V shed 5 bases and J shed 2 bases, with 6 bases lying between them.

Remarks on this clonotype: This may be a read error: a much more frequent sequence differs by one nucleotide. This sequence joins TRBV20-1 and TRBJ2-3; no definite D call. Germline CDR1 DFQATT, CDR2 SNEGSKA (reference sequence). The CDR3 covers 13 residues. This CDR3 reads CSARAVSTDRQYF. CDR3 in DNA: TGCAGTGCTAGAGCGGTTAGCACAGATAGGCAGTATTTT.

CDR3 amino acids: CASSFAQGFTYEQYF. CDR3 in DNA: TGTGCCAGCAGCTTCGCACAGGGATTTACCTACGAGCAGTACTTC. The chain uses TRBV7-2 and TRBJ2-7; a possible D gene is TRBD1 (6 bases). V was shortened by 3 bases and J by 2 bases, with 14 bases between the two germline ends. The CDR3 sequence is 15 residues long. Germline V gene lookup returns CDR1 SGHTA and CDR2 FQGNSA.

The genes are TRBV7-9 and TRBJ1-3; perhaps TRBD1 as D (5 bases). There are 14 residues in the CDR3. V gave up 5 bases and J gave up 4 bases, with 12 bases separating them. The germline V gene encodes CDR1 SEHNR and CDR2 FQNEAQ (reference sequence). CDR3 nucleotide sequence: TGTGCCAGCAGCGTCGGGACGGGAGGAAACACCATATATTTT. This codes for CASSVGTGGNTIYF.

This clonotype was counted at least ten times. This CDR3 reads CASSSTHNEQFF. As DNA, the CDR3 is TGTGCCAGCAGCTCCACACACAATGAGCAGTTCTTC. This sequence joins TRBV11-3 and TRBJ2-1; no reliable D call. Germline lookup yields CDR1 SGHNT and CDR2 YENEEA. The germline V and J ends were trimmed by 4 bases and 5 bases, with 6 bases remaining between them. The CDR3 extends over 12 amino acids.

This clonotype was seen ten or more times. The chain couples TRBV6-5 to TRBJ2-3, with D possibly being TRBD1 (5 bases). CDR1 and CDR2 from the germline V gene are MNHEY and SVGAGI. V was pared by 2 bases and J by 4 bases, with 10 bases between. The CDR3 covers 14 residues. The CDR3 loop is CASSYLDRSDTQYF. CDR3 sequence (DNA): TGTGCCAGCAGTTACCTTGACAGATCAGATACGCAGTATTTT.

This clonotype was observed a few times. The chain recombines TRBV12-3 or TRBV12-4 with TRBJ2-2; D uncertain. The CDR3 sequence is 13 residues long. Trimming stripped 6 bases from V and 5 bases from J, with 10 bases between. CDR3 sequence reads: CASRPSKTGELFF. The CDR3 DNA follows: TGTGCCAGCAGACCCTCTAAGACCGGGGAGCTGTTTTTT.

This clonotype was seen many times. The V and J genes are TRBV5-6 and TRBJ1-2, with a weak D call TRBD1 (6 bases). V lost 1 base, J lost 8 bases, and 9 bases lay in between. The CDR3 consists of 12 residues. Looked up from germline, CDR1 is SGHDT and CDR2 is YYEEEE. The CDR3 sequence is CASSLSGVGYTF. Here the CDR3 DNA reads TGTGCCAGCAGCTTGTCAGGGGTCGGCTACACCTTC.

The DNA of the CDR3 is TGCAGTGCTAGAGATTTCAGGGGGACTAATGAAAAACTGTTTTTT. Amino acids: CSARDFRGTNEKLFF. The chain uses TRBV20-1 and TRBJ1-4; 7 bases are a match to TRBD1. From germline, CDR1 is DFQATT and CDR2 SNEGSKA (reference sequence). The V and J ends lost 0 bases and 2 bases, in that order; junction bases with no gene match: 3. The CDR3 covers 15 residues.